Included here is one T cell receptor beta chain sequence, with context. The same CDR3 arises from other DNA sequences in this sample as well. Germline assignment: CDR1 SGHNT and CDR2 YENEEA. The CDR3 loop spans 13 amino acids. V was pared by 3 bases and J by 5 bases, with 10 bases between. This sample was taken from a study of shared clonotypes between healthy human individuals. The deep-level immunoSEQ assay was used. It was 150 to 200 ng DNA, around 32,000 T cell genomes, that sorted-subset replicate PCRs used. Method: immunoSEQ multiplex PCR; TCRdb's copy keeps in-frame clones and lacks some. Counted here are about 2.5 million clones, 85% to 95% occurring once; the ten biggest clones make up 0.37%.

This TCR came from a man younger than 35 in good health. Some clones in this sample may be carry-over from other donors' samples. Sequencing used naive CD4+ T cells from PBMCs. Subset in this sample: CD45RA+ positively selected. The V gene is TRBV11-3, the J gene TRBJ1-1, with a weak D call TRBD1 (5 bases). Here the CDR3 DNA reads TGTGCCAGCAGCTTGGGGGTGGGGACTGAAGCTTTCTTT. This codes for CASSLGVGTEAFF.